The present TCR beta chain was sequenced within a study of vaccination and CD4 T cells after COVID-19. Findings and caveats of the study: SARS-CoV-2-reactive clonotypes showed a nonsignificant median rise from about 20 to 38.

TCRdb reanalysed the PCR reads using MiXCR and keeps one entry per CDR3 protein. There are 15,000 to 20,000 distinct CDR3 sequences in the sample; 60% to 75% occur only once, and around 1.1% lies in the top ten. A remark on this clonotype: Its antigen is not known.

V lost 2 bases to trimming and J lost 7 bases; unmatched junction nucleotides: 6. This CDR3 is 14 amino acids long. The germline gives CDR1 MNHEY, CDR2 SVGEGT. PCR positivity dates ran from March to December 2020, preceding US Alpha, Beta and Delta variants. This receptor was identified in a human donor who had recovered from COVID-19. The sequences come from CD4+ T cells from blood, collected after SARS-CoV-2 vaccination. The chain has TRBV6-2 or TRBV6-3 and TRBJ2-5, with TRBD2 matching over 8 bases. The CDR3 is CASSYGSAGGTQYF. Here the CDR3 DNA reads TGTGCCAGCAGTTACGGGTCGGCGGGAGGGACCCAGTACTTC.